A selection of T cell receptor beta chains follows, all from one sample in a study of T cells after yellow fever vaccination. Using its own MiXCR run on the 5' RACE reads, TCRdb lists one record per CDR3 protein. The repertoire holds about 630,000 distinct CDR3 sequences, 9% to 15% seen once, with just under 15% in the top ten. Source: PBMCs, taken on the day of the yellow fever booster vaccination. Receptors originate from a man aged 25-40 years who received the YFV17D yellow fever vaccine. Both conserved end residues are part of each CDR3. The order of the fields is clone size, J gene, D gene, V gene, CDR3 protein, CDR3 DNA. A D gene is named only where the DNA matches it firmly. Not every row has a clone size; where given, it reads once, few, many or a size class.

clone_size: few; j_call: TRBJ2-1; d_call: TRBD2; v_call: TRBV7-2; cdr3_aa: CASTSGSFDEQFF; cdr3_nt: TGTGCCTCGACCAGCGGGAGCTTTGATGAGCAGTTCTTC
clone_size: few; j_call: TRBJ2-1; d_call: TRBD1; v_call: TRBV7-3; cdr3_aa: CASSTGQGHYDEQFF; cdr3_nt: TGTGCCAGCAGCACGGGACAGGGTCACTACGATGAGCAGTTCTTC
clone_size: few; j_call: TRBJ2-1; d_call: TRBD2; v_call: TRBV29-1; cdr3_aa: CSAGTSGYLGGEQFF; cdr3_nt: TGCAGCGCCGGGACTAGCGGTTATCTCGGAGGTGAGCAGTTCTTC
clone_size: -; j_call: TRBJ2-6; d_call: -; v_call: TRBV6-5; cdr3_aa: CASSYSGDSGANVLTF; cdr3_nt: TGTGCCAGCAGTTACTCGGGGGACTCTGGGGCCAACGTCCTGACTTTC
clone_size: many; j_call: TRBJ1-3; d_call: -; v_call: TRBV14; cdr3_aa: CASSPGHGGNTIYF; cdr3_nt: TGTGCCAGCAGCCCGGGACATGGAGGAAACACCATATATTTT
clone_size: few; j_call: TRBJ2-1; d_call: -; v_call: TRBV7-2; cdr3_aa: CASSSSRVEQFF; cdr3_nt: TGTGCCAGCAGCTCCAGCCGGGTAGAGCAGTTCTTC
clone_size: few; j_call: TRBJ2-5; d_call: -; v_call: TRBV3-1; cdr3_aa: CASSQDIGLYQETQYF; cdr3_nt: TGTGCCAGCAGCCAAGATATTGGGCTCTACCAAGAGACCCAGTACTTC
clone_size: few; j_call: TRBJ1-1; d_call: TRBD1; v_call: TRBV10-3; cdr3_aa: CAISGNRGRGAFF; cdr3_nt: TGTGCCATCAGCGGTAACAGGGGAAGGGGAGCTTTCTTT
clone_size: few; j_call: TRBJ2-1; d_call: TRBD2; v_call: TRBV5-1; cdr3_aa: CASSLAPGAGNEQFF; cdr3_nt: TGCGCCAGCAGCTTGGCGCCGGGAGCGGGGAATGAGCAGTTCTTC
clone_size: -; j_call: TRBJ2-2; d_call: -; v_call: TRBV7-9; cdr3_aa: CASRSRHPNTGELFF; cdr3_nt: TGTGCCAGCAGATCTAGACACCCGAACACCGGGGAGCTGTTTTTT
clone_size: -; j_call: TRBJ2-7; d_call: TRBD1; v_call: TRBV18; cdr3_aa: CASSPRDSPAIRHEQYF; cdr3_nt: TGTGCCAGCTCACCACGGGACAGCCCAGCTATCCGCCACGAGCAGTACTTC
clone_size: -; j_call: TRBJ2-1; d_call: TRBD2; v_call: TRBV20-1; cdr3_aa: CSGGLSGRIYEQFF; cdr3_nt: TGCAGTGGGGGGCTAAGCGGGAGGATTTATGAGCAGTTCTTC
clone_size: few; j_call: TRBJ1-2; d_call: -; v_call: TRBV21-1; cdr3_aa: CASPRGGTESNYGYTF; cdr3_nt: TGTGCCAGCCCCCGGGGAGGGACGGAATCTAACTATGGCTACACCTTC
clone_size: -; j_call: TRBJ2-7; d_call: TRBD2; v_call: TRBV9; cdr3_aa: CASSPIPGLESEQYF; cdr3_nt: TGTGCCAGCAGCCCAATCCCGGGACTAGAGTCCGAGCAGTACTTC
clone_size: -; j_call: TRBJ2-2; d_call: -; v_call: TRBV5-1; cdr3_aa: CASSGEGDRTGELFF; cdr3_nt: TGCGCCAGCAGCGGCGAGGGGGATCGGACCGGGGAGCTGTTTTTT
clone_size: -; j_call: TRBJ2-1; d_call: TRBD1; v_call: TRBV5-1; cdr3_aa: CASSSGDRFLSNEQFF; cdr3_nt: TGCGCCAGCAGTTCTGGGGACAGGTTTCTTTCCAATGAGCAGTTCTTC
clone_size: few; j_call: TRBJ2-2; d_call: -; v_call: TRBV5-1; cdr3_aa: CASSLETGSNTGELFF; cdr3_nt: TGCGCCAGCAGCTTGGAGACGGGGTCGAACACCGGGGAGCTGTTTTTT
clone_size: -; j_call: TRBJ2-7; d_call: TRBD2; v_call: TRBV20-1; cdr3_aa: CSAKVGGLDEQYF; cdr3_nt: TGCAGTGCCAAGGTGGGAGGGCTCGACGAGCAGTACTTC
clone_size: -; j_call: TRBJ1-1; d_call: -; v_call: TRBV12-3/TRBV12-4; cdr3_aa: CASRQERGGTEAFF; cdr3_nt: TGTGCCAGCAGGCAAGAAAGGGGTGGGACTGAAGCTTTCTTT
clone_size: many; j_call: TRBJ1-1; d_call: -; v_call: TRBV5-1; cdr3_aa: CASSLVQENTEAFF; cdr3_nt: TGCGCCAGCAGCTTGGTACAGGAGAACACTGAAGCTTTCTTT
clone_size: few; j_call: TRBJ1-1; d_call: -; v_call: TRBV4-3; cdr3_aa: CASSQEGGGNTEAFF; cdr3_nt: TGCGCCAGCAGCCAAGAGGGAGGGGGGAACACTGAAGCTTTCTTT
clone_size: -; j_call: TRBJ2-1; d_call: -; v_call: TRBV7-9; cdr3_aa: CASSSPSRGNEQFF; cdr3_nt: TGTGCCAGCAGCTCCCCCTCGCGGGGCAATGAGCAGTTCTTC
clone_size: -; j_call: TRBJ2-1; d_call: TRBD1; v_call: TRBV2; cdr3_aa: CASRQGRVNEQFF; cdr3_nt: TGTGCCAGCAGACAGGGGCGTGTGAATGAGCAGTTCTTC
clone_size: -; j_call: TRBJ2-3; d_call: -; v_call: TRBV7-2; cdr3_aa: CASSYTFSGNPAGTQYF; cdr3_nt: TGTGCCAGCAGCTACACGTTTAGCGGCAACCCCGCGGGGACGCAGTATTTT
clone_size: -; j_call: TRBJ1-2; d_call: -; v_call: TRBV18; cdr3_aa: CASSHTQGFDYGYTF; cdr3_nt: TGTGCCAGCTCGCATACTCAGGGTTTCGACTATGGCTACACCTTC
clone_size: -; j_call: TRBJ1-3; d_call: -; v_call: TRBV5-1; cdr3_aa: CASSRQGSKDTIYF; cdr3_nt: TGCGCCAGCAGCCGGCAGGGTAGTAAGGACACCATATATTTT
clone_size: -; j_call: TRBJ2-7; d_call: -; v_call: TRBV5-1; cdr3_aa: CASSCPVEQYF; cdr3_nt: TGCGCCAGCAGCTGTCCGGTCGAGCAGTACTTC
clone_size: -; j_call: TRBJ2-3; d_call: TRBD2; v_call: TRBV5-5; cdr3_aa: CASSLGQAGGTQYF; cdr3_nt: TGTGCCAGCAGCTTGGGGCAGGCGGGAGGTACGCAGTATTTT
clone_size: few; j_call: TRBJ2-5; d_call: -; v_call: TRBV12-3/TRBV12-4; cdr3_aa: CASSRGNRLQETQYF; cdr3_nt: TGTGCCAGCAGTCGGGGGAACAGACTGCAAGAGACCCAGTACTTC
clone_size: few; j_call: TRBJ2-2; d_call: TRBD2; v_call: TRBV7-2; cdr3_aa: CASRPRLAGGGTGELFF; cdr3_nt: TGTGCCAGCAGACCCCGACTAGCGGGAGGTGGAACCGGGGAGCTGTTTTTT
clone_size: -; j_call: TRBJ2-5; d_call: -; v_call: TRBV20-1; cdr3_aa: CSATGAEETQYF; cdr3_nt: TGCAGTGCTACAGGGGCTGAAGAGACCCAGTACTTC
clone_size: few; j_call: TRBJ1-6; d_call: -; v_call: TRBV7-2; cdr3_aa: CASSFGRAYSYNSPLHF; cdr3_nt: TGTGCCAGCAGCTTCGGCAGGGCCTATTCCTATAATTCACCCCTCCACTTT
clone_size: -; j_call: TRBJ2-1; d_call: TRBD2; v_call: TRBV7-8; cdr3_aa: CASSPRLAGGWGNEQFF; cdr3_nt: TGTGCCAGCAGCCCGCGACTAGCGGGAGGATGGGGGAATGAGCAGTTCTTC
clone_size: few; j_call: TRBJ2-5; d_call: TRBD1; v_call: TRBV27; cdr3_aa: CASSRGQALQETQYF; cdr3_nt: TGTGCCAGCAGTCGGGGACAGGCGCTCCAAGAGACCCAGTACTTC
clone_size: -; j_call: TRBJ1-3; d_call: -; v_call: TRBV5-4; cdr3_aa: CASSLDGGAGGNTIYF; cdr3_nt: TGTGCCAGCAGCTTGGATGGAGGGGCCGGTGGAAACACCATATATTTT
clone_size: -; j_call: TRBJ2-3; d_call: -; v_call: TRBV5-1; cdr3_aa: CASCGGSITDTQYF; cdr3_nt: TGCGCCAGCTGTGGGGGGTCTATCACAGATACGCAGTATTTT
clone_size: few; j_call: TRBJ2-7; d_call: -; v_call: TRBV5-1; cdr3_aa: CASGETSEQYF; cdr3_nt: TGCGCCAGCGGGGAGACGAGCGAGCAGTACTTC
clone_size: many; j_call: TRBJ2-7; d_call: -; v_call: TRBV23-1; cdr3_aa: CASSRRGLSYEQYF; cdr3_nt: TGCGCCAGCAGTCGAAGGGGTCTGTCCTACGAGCAGTACTTC
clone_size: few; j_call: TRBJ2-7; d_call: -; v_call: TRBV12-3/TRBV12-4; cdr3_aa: CASSLAVSDLQNYEQYF; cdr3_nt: TGTGCCAGCAGTTTAGCGGTCTCGGACCTGCAGAACTACGAGCAGTACTTC
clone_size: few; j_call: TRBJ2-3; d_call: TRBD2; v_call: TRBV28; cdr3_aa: CASSSSGSIIAQYF; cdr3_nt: TGTGCCAGCAGTTCTAGCGGGAGCATAATCGCGCAGTATTTT
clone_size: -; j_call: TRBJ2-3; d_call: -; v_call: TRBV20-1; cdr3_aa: CSAPRRRAATDTQYF; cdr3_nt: TGCAGTGCTCCCAGAAGGCGGGCGGCCACAGATACGCAGTATTTT
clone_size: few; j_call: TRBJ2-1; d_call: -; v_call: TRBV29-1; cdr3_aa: CSLLGRSVGHNEQFF; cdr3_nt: TGCAGCCTTCTCGGGAGAAGCGTCGGGCACAATGAGCAGTTCTTC
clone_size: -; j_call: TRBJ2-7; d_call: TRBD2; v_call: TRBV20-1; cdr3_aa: CSARTSGRLQYF; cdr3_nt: TGCAGTGCGAGGACTAGCGGCCGATTGCAGTACTTC